This entry lists 20 T cell receptor beta chains sequenced from one sample in a study of cytotoxic CD8 clonotypes in ibrutinib-treated CLL. The repertoire was sequenced with immunoSEQ multiplex PCR; TCRdb's copy has only in-frame clones and lacks some. The sample records 100,000 to 150,000 clones, roughly 88% being singletons. Source: PBMCs, taken after 24 months of ibrutinib treatment. These TCRs come from a human donor with chronic lymphocytic leukemia.

The chain carries TRBV7-2 and TRBJ1-1; D is undetermined. In germline, CDR1 is SGHTA, CDR2 FQGNSA. The CDR3 totals 14 residues. V lost 5 bases to trimming and J lost 1 base, with 11 bases between them. Here the CDR3 reads CASSPRPANTEAFF. The DNA for the CDR3 is TGTGCCAGCAGCCCCCGACCGGCGAACACTGAAGCTTTCTTT.

The rearrangement uses TRBV27 and TRBJ2-3; 7 nucleotides line up with TRBD2. V dropped 8 bases and J dropped 3; count of bases not matched to a gene: 11. This CDR3 has 15 amino acids. Germline V CDR1 and CDR2: MNHEY, SMNVEV (reference sequence). The CDR3 loop is CASRPGFSGTDTQYF. The CDR3 region has the DNA TGTGCCAGCCGGCCGGGATTTAGCGGGACAGATACGCAGTATTTT.

The chain joins TRBV28 to TRBJ1-3; D uncertain. The V gene's germline CDR1 is MDHEN and CDR2 SYDVKM. V gave up 5 bases and J gave up 1 base, with 18 bases separating them. The CDR3 has 17 residues. CDR3 loop: CASSPRGSSLSGNTIYF. The CDR3 coding sequence is TGTGCCAGCAGTCCCCGAGGCAGTAGTTTGTCTGGAAACACCATATATTTT.

J is TRBJ2-4 and V is TRBV7-9; the match to TRBD1 covers 8 bases. The V and J ends lost 4 bases and 0 bases, in that order; junction bases with no gene match: 2. This CDR3 contains 15 residues. The germline gives CDR1 SEHNR, CDR2 FQNEAQ (reference sequence). The CDR3 protein is CASSYRGTAKNIQYF. CDR3 DNA: TGTGCCAGCAGCTACAGGGGGACAGCCAAAAACATTCAGTACTTC.

The genes are TRBV7-2 and TRBJ2-3; D is possibly TRBD1 (5 bases). Trimming removed 5 bases at V and 2 bases at J, with 20 bases between. This CDR3 spans 17 amino acids. The germline V gene encodes CDR1 SGHTA and CDR2 FQGNSA. The CDR3 DNA reads TGTGCCAGCAGCCAATTCCATCCAGGGCTGTTCACAGATACGCAGTATTTT. It encodes CASSQFHPGLFTDTQYF.

This clone showed up just once. V usage is TRBV7-9 and J usage is TRBJ2-5; maybe TRBD2 (6 bases). The V gene's germline CDR1 is SEHNR and CDR2 FQNEAQ (reference sequence). The ends were cut back, 4 bases at V and 4 bases at J, with 7 bases in the middle. CDR3 length equals 12 residues. The CDR3 loop reads CASSWEVETQYF. The CDR3 nucleotides are TGTGCCAGCAGCTGGGAGGTAGAGACCCAGTACTTC.

V usage is TRBV19 and J usage is TRBJ2-2; 10 bases align to TRBD2. V dropped 3 bases and J dropped 4; count of bases not matched to a gene: 2. This CDR3 has 15 amino acids. The V gene's germline CDR1 is LNHDA and CDR2 SQIVND (reference sequence). As DNA, the CDR3 is TGTGCCAGTAGTATCCTAGCGGGAGCCACCGGGGAGCTGTTTTTT. Amino acids: CASSILAGATGELFF.

This chain uses TRBV2 with TRBJ2-5; no clear D. The germline V and J ends were trimmed by 4 bases and 4 bases, with 10 bases remaining between them. The CDR3 length is 13 residues. Germline V lookup: CDR1 SNHLY, CDR2 FYNNEI. The CDR3 DNA reads as TGTGCCAGCAGTGTCAGGTCAGGAGAGACCCAGTACTTC. Amino acid sequence: CASSVRSGETQYF.

This sequence joins TRBV7-6 and TRBJ2-5; TRBD2 agrees at 11 bases. Germline values: CDR1 SGHVS, CDR2 FNYEAQ. The J segment lost 1 base and the V segment lost 2 bases, leaving 6 bases of the junction unmatched. CDR3 size: 17 residues. CDR3 amino acids: CASSLTQGTSGQETQYF. Written as DNA, the CDR3 is TGTGCCAGCAGCTTAACGCAAGGGACTAGCGGCCAAGAGACCCAGTACTTC.

A few counts support this clone. Other DNA sequences from this sample encode an identical CDR3 as well. V and J are TRBV18 and TRBJ1-1, with a tentative D call TRBD1 (5 bases). Trimming took off 3 bases at V and 1 base at J, with 9 bases between the two ends. Germline assignment: CDR1 KGHSH and CDR2 LQKENI. The CDR3 consists of 14 residues. CDR3 amino acids: CASSPSGQNTEAFF. The CDR3 nucleotides are TGTGCCAGCTCACCCAGCGGACAGAACACTGAAGCTTTCTTT.

The chain uses TRBV25-1 and TRBJ2-3, with 8 bases matching TRBD2. CDR3 length equals 18 residues. J lost 4 bases, V lost 3 bases, and 15 bases had no gene match. In germline, CDR1 is MGHDK, CDR2 SYGVNS. The DNA of the CDR3 is TGTGCCAGCAGTGATTTAGGGGCGGGGGGCGCCCAAGCAGATACGCAGTATTTT. Translating it yields CASSDLGAGGAQADTQYF.

The gene calls are TRBV7-2 and TRBJ1-3, with unresolved D. The CDR3 extends over 11 amino acids. V was pared by 4 bases and J by 9 bases, with 7 bases between. CDR1 is SGHTA, CDR2 FQGNSA, per germline. CDR3 in amino acids: CASSSRGTIYF. DNA for the CDR3: TGTGCCAGCAGCTCCCGGGGCACCATATATTTT.

V gene TRBV11-3 combines with J gene TRBJ2-3, with a possible D match to TRBD1 (6 bases). CDR1 and CDR2 from the germline V gene are SGHNT and YENEEA. The CDR3 is made up of 15 amino acids. V gave up 6 bases and J gave up 2 bases, with 15 bases separating them. The CDR3, as DNA: TGTGCCAGCAGTCTACAGGGTATCCCCACAGATACGCAGTATTTT. Its translation is CASSLQGIPTDTQYF.

The chain employs TRBV12-5 and TRBJ2-1, with TRBD1 identical over 8 bases. The junction had 4 bases not matched to a gene; V was cut back by 6 bases and J by 3 bases. CDR1 and CDR2 (germline): LGHNT, FRNRAP. The CDR3 extends over 14 amino acids. The CDR3 DNA reads TGTGCTAGTGGGGCCGGGACAGGCTACAATGAGCAGTTCTTC. As protein: CASGAGTGYNEQFF.

The V and J genes are TRBV4-1 and TRBJ1-2; 8 positions agree with TRBD1. V shed 5 bases and J 5 bases; nucleotides not matched to a gene: 13. This CDR3 is built from 16 residues. The germline gives CDR1 MGHRA, CDR2 YSYEKL. The CDR3 DNA follows: TGCGCCAGCAGCTACCCCCTGGGACAGGTGGGATATGGCTACACCTTC. It is translated as CASSYPLGQVGYGYTF.

This CDR3 is CASSGSSGPYNEQFF. In DNA form, the CDR3 reads TGTGCCAGCAGTGGTTCTAGCGGACCATACAATGAGCAGTTCTTC. The chain has TRBV6-4 and TRBJ2-1; 7 bases match TRBD2. Germline trimming cut 4 bases from V and 4 bases from J; bases unmatched to any gene: 7. The germline V gene encodes CDR1 MRHNA and CDR2 SNTAGT. This CDR3 spans 15 amino acids.

The chain links TRBV7-2 to TRBJ2-1; D possibly corresponds to TRBD2 (6 bases). Trimming removed 2 bases at V and 6 bases at J, with 17 bases between. Germline assignment: CDR1 SGHTA and CDR2 FQGNSA. The CDR3 runs to 16 residues. DNA for the CDR3: TGTGCCAGCAGCTTACGGTTTAGCGGTCTCCGCAATGAGCAGTTCTTC. Protein: CASSLRFSGLRNEQFF.

This chain joins TRBV28 and TRBJ1-1; 10 nucleotides match TRBD1. Germline CDR1 MDHEN, CDR2 SYDVKM. V lost 6 bases, J lost 4 bases, and 8 bases stayed unmatched. This CDR3 is built from 15 residues. The CDR3, as DNA: TGTGCCAGCAGATTGGGGGACAGGGGTTTCACTGAAGCTTTCTTT. Its protein product is CASRLGDRGFTEAFF.

The genes are TRBV12-2 and TRBJ1-2. TRBV12-2 is a recognized pseudogene. This CDR3 contains 15 residues. CDR3 DNA: TGTGCAAGTCGCCCCCTCCGGGATGATAACTATGGCTACACCTTC. It encodes CASRPLRDDNYGYTF.

The rearrangement uses TRBV5-1 and TRBJ2-1, with D unclear. The V gene's germline CDR1 is SGHRS and CDR2 YFSETQ. The V end lost 0 bases, the J end lost 1 base, and 8 bases lay between the germline ends. This CDR3 has 15 residues. The CDR3 sequence: CASSLDVGSYNEQFF. CDR3 nucleotides: TGCGCCAGCAGCTTGGATGTAGGGTCCTACAATGAGCAGTTCTTC.